One and the same sample provided the 21 T cell receptor beta chains below, sequenced in a study of molecular identifiers for immune sequencing clone quantification. Via MiXCR, TCRdb re-called the PCR reads, giving one row per CDR3 protein. Of about 640,000 distinct CDR3 sequences in the sample, just under 20% were seen once. What was sequenced was naive CD8+ T cells from blood, with Jurkat cell RNA spiked in. The sample's subset: FACS-sorted CD8+CD4-CCR7+CD45RA+ naive T cells. Every receptor here comes from a human donor in good health. Some libraries in this study had Jurkat cell RNA spiked in.

The chain carries TRBV11-2 and TRBJ1-6; D not certain. This CDR3 has 11 amino acids. V lost 5 bases to trimming and J lost 16 bases, with 12 bases between them. Germline CDR1 and CDR2: SGHAT and FQNNGV. The CDR3 loop reads CASSLPGPLHF. The CDR3 DNA reads as TGTGCCAGCAGCCTACCCGGGCCGCTCCACTTT.

This clonotype was counted between two and nine times. This rearrangement joins TRBV27 to TRBJ1-5, with a possible D match to TRBD1 (5 bases). V gave up 0 bases and J gave up 7 bases, with 16 bases separating them. This CDR3 region has 16 residues. CDR1 is MNHEY and CDR2 is SMNVEV in the germline V gene (reference sequence). The CDR3 bases are TGTGCCAGCAGTTTATCAGTTCAAGGGGCTCTACAGCCCCAGCATTTT. Translated: CASSLSVQGALQPQHF.

The V gene is TRBV7-9, the J gene TRBJ2-3; tentatively, D is TRBD1 (5 bases). The DNA end is a closer match to TRBJ1-5, so the J assignment may be wrong. The CDR3 loop spans 17 amino acids. Germline CDR1 and CDR2: SEHNR and FQNEAQ (reference sequence). The CDR3 DNA reads TGTGCCAGCAGATCCCCTGCGGGTATATCTAGCACAGGTACGCAGCATTTT. This encodes CASRSPAGISSTGTQHF.

The table lists this clonotype with many counts. This sequence joins TRBV4-1 and TRBJ2-7; D perhaps matches TRBD1 (5 bases). The germline V gene encodes CDR1 MGHRA and CDR2 YSYEKL. This CDR3 has 12 residues. V lost 2 bases and J 5 bases, leaving 7 bases between the germline ends. The CDR3 reads CASSQPGNEQYF. The CDR3 DNA sequence: TGCGCCAGCAGCCAACCAGGGAACGAGCAGTACTTC.

This clonotype was recorded many times. J is TRBJ1-4 and V is TRBV19; D gene uncertain. Per germline, CDR1 LNHDA and CDR2 SQIVND (reference sequence). Deletions cut 8 bases from V and 2 bases from J, with 12 bases between. The CDR3 runs to 14 residues. CDR3 amino acids: CASSKQPTNEKLFF. Here the CDR3 DNA reads TGTGCCAGTTCGAAACAGCCGACTAATGAAAAACTGTTTTTT.

In the case of this clonotype: It may be a read error: a sequence one base away is much more abundant. This CDR3 fails to terminate in the conserved phenylalanine or tryptophan, so it likely reflects a read error. The chain joins TRBV19 to TRBJ2-5, with 9 bases aligning to TRBD2. The trim removed 10 bases at V and 2 bases at J, leaving 5 bases unmatched. Germline V gene lookup returns CDR1 LNHDA and CDR2 SQIVND (reference sequence). The CDR3 contains 13 residues. The CDR3 protein is CATKREEQETQYS. The CDR3 DNA sequence: TGTGCCACGAAGCGGGAGGAACAAGAGACCCAGTACTCC.

The chain uses TRBV4-3 and TRBJ2-3, with 7 positions matching TRBD2. The CDR3 has 16 residues. J was trimmed by 2 bases and V by 1 base; bases with no gene match: 6. Looked up from germline, CDR1 is LGHNA and CDR2 is YSLEER. The CDR3 bases are TGCGCCAGCAGCCAAGGTATAGGACTAGACACAGATACGCAGTATTTT. It translates to CASSQGIGLDTDTQYF.

This clonotype has only a few counts. The CDR3 is CASSVTSGAGYYEQYF. The CDR3 region has the DNA TGTGCCAGCAGCGTAACTAGCGGGGCTGGATACTACGAGCAGTACTTC. This chain uses TRBV9 with TRBJ2-7, with 10 bases fitting TRBD2. The junction had 7 bases not matched to a gene; V was cut back by 1 base and J by 3 bases. The CDR3 consists of 16 residues. CDR1 SGDLS and CDR2 YYNGEE come from the germline V gene. Full variable domain (missing parts from reference TRBV9 and TRBJ2-7): DSGVTQTPKHLITATGQRVTLRCSPRSGDLSVYWYQQSLDQGLQFLIQYYNGEERAKGNILERFSAQQFPDLHSELNLSSLELGDSALYFCASSVTSGAGYYEQYFGPGTRLTVT.

As for this clonotype: A much larger clone sits a single nucleotide away, making a read error possible. The rearrangement links TRBV14 to TRBJ2-1; 7 positions match TRBD2. J gave up 2 bases and V 7 bases, and 11 bases lay outside the gene matches. CDR3 length: 16 amino acids. The germline gives CDR1 SGHDN, CDR2 FVKESK. The CDR3 DNA is TGTGCCAGCAACCAGAGGTTGGGGGGGGCCTACAATGAGCAGTTCTTC. Amino acid sequence: CASNQRLGGAYNEQFF.

This clonotype was seen repeatedly, ten times or more. The rearrangement joins TRBV30 to TRBJ2-4; 7 bases are a match to TRBD2. CDR3 length: 14 residues. Trimming took 8 bases from V and 1 from J; bases not matched to a gene: 8. In germline, CDR1 is GTSNPN, CDR2 SVGIG (reference sequence). The CDR3 protein is CAGGLEGAKNIQYF. As DNA, the CDR3 is TGTGCCGGAGGACTAGAGGGGGCCAAAAACATTCAGTACTTC.

In this sample, this clonotype turned up many times. The chain employs TRBV4-3 and TRBJ2-7; D perhaps matches TRBD1 (5 bases). V was clipped by 0 bases and J by 0 bases, with 12 bases between them. Germline assignment: CDR1 LGHNA and CDR2 YSLEER. The CDR3 contains 16 residues. The CDR3 nucleotides are TGCGCCAGCAGCCAAGATAGAGGACAACACTCCTACGAGCAGTACTTC. This encodes CASSQDRGQHSYEQYF.

This clonotype occurred a few times. The rearrangement uses TRBV3-1 and TRBJ2-5, with 9 bases fitting TRBD2. After removal of 0 bases from V and 5 bases from J, the junction contained 10 bases not matched to a gene. This CDR3 spans 17 amino acids. CDR1 is LGHDT and CDR2 is YNNKEL in the germline V gene (reference sequence). Written as DNA, the CDR3 is TGTGCCAGCAGCCAAGAGGGTTTTAGCGGGAGTTTCGAGACCCAGTACTTC. Translating it yields CASSQEGFSGSFETQYF.

This clonotype was counted ten times or more. CDR3 residues: CASSQPYGTSGVEQFF. The CDR3 DNA follows: TGTGCCAGCAGCCAACCATATGGGACCAGCGGGGTTGAGCAGTTCTTC. The rearrangement joins TRBV4-2 to TRBJ2-1; 7 bases are shared with TRBD2. CDR1 is LGHNA, CDR2 YNFKEQ, per germline. J was trimmed by 9 bases and V by 2 bases; bases with no gene match: 13. There are 16 residues in the CDR3.

This clonotype occurred a few times. The chain uses TRBV12-3 or TRBV12-4 and TRBJ1-1; weak D call: TRBD1 (5 bases). The CDR3 is 12 amino acids. Trimming stripped 3 bases from V and 9 bases from J, with 11 bases between. The CDR3 region has the DNA TGTGCCAGCAGTTTCGGTGGGGCCCAAGCTTTCTTT. Protein product: CASSFGGAQAFF.

This clonotype was seen repeatedly, ten times or more. This chain connects TRBV20-1 to TRBJ1-5; no clear D gene. The length of the CDR3 is 13 residues. Per germline, CDR1 DFQATT and CDR2 SNEGSKA (reference sequence). V was cut by 0 bases and J by 7 bases, with 10 bases left in between. The CDR3 spells CSAREGPEQPQHF. CDR3 nucleotide sequence: TGCAGTGCTAGAGAAGGGCCGGAACAGCCCCAGCATTTT.

This clonotype was seen a handful of times. The V gene is TRBV27, the J gene TRBJ2-3, with TRBD2 matching over 8 bases. CDR1 MNHEY and CDR2 SMNVEV come from the germline V gene (reference sequence). The length of the CDR3 is 16 residues. V shed 6 bases and J 1 base; nucleotides not matched to a gene: 9. CDR3 loop: CASRSGGGDGTDTQYF. CDR3 nucleotide sequence: TGTGCCAGCAGATCCGGGGGGGGGGACGGCACAGATACGCAGTATTTT.

This clonotype showed up just a few times. V is TRBV6-1 and J is TRBJ2-1; a weak D match, TRBD1 (5 bases). CDR3 length equals 12 residues. Looked up from germline, CDR1 is MNHNS and CDR2 is SASEGT. Trimming shortened V by 6 bases and J by 7 bases, and 10 bases separated the two germline ends. CDR3 sequence reads: CASRKGVNEQFF. In nucleotides, the CDR3 is TGTGCCAGCAGGAAAGGGGTGAATGAGCAGTTCTTC.

This clonotype was found a few times. The V gene is TRBV6-2 or TRBV6-3, the J gene TRBJ2-7, with 8 positions matching TRBD1. The CDR3 sequence is 15 residues long. Per germline, CDR1 MNHEY and CDR2 SVGEGT. The V gene end was trimmed by 3 bases and the J gene end by 3 bases; junction bases not matched to a gene: 7. CDR3 protein: CASSYVRQGNYEQYF. DNA for the CDR3: TGTGCCAGCAGTTATGTGAGACAGGGGAACTACGAGCAGTACTTC.

This clonotype appeared many times. The chain links TRBV7-9 to TRBJ2-5, with a possible D match to TRBD2 (7 bases). The germline V gene encodes CDR1 SEHNR and CDR2 FQNEAQ (reference sequence). The V and J ends lost 8 bases and 3 bases respectively, with 19 bases between them. CDR3 length: 15 amino acids. CDR3 DNA: TGTGCCAGCCAATGGAACGGGGGGCCTGAAGAGACCCAGTACTTC. Protein sequence: CASQWNGGPEETQYF.

This clonotype occurred a few times. V and J are TRBV4-1 and TRBJ2-7; TRBD1 might be the D (6 bases). This CDR3 has 15 amino acids. In germline, CDR1 is MGHRA, CDR2 YSYEKL. V lost 1 base to trimming and J lost 4 bases, with 14 bases between them. CDR3 in DNA: TGCGCCAGCAGCCAAGTGGCTGAAGGGACATACGAGCAGTACTTC. It yields the protein CASSQVAEGTYEQYF.

This clonotype was seen a few times. Being one base from a much bigger clone, this may be a read error. The chain employs TRBV6-2 or TRBV6-3 and TRBJ1-1; TRBD1 matches at 10 bases. The V and J ends lost 5 bases and 5 bases, in that order; junction bases with no gene match: 11. Germline V gives CDR1 MNHEY, CDR2 SVGEGT. There are 16 residues in the CDR3. The CDR3 nucleotides are TGTGCCAGCAGTCCGAATCTGGGACAGGGGAAGACTGAAGCTTTCTTT. Encoded protein: CASSPNLGQGKTEAFF.